Following are 22 T cell receptor beta chains from one sample sequenced in a study of T-cell reconstitution after alpha-beta-depleted transplantation in children. Preparation of the TCRbeta library was carried out with unique molecular identifiers. TCRdb called the PCR reads again in MiXCR, with one record for every CDR3 protein. The sample comprises almost 600,000 distinct CDR3 sequences, 27% of which are singletons, and about a third rests with the top ten. The source material was PBMCs, sampled before TCRalphabeta/CD19-depleted stem cell transplant. The receptors here all came from a boy in the first two years of life with Wiskott-Aldrich syndrome, due to receive a stem cell transplant.

The table lists this clonotype with a few counts. This sequence joins TRBV18 and TRBJ2-7; D uncertain. V lost 8 bases, J lost 2 bases, and 10 bases lay in between. CDR3 length: 12 amino acids. Germline-derived CDR1 and CDR2 are KGHSH and LQKENI. The chain's CDR3 is CASSPSAYEQYF. The CDR3, as DNA: TGTGCCAGCAGTCCGTCGGCCTACGAGCAGTACTTC.

The chain links TRBV20-1 to TRBJ2-1; TRBD1 matches at 8 bases. The germline CDR1 and CDR2 sequences are DFQATT and SNEGSKA (reference sequence). J lost 3 bases, V lost 0 bases, and 4 bases had no gene match. The CDR3 length is 15 residues. CDR3 sequence (DNA): TGCAGTGCTAGAGAAAACAGGGGGATCTACAATGAGCAGTTCTTC. It codes for CSARENRGIYNEQFF.

The chain joins TRBV20-1 to TRBJ2-1, with a weak D call TRBD2 (6 bases). Trimming took off 2 bases at V and 0 bases at J, with 8 bases between the two ends. This CDR3 comprises 14 residues. Germline V gene lookup returns CDR1 DFQATT and CDR2 SNEGSKA (reference sequence). The CDR3 DNA reads as TGCAGTGCTAGAAGGGACTTCTCCTACAATGAGCAGTTCTTC. It translates to CSARRDFSYNEQFF.

The table lists this clonotype with many counts. The chain couples TRBV12-3 or TRBV12-4 to TRBJ2-3; D unresolved. The length of the CDR3 is 15 residues. V shed 1 base and J shed 0 bases, with 8 bases lying between them. The CDR3 bases are TGTGCCAGCAGTTTAGGCGAAACTAGCACAGATACGCAGTATTTT. It codes for CASSLGETSTDTQYF.

The genes are TRBV29-1 and TRBJ2-6; TRBD1 might be the D (6 bases). CDR1 is SQVTM and CDR2 is ANQGSEA in the germline V gene. The CDR3 length is 18 residues. Trimming took off 2 bases at V and 1 base at J, with 18 bases between the two ends. CDR3 region: CSVETLGGLGSGANVLTF. The CDR3 nucleotides read TGCAGCGTTGAAACTCTAGGGGGTTTGGGGTCTGGGGCCAACGTCCTGACTTTC.

At least ten counts were recorded for this clonotype. V is TRBV7-2 and J is TRBJ2-7; D gene uncertain. The CDR3 length is 13 residues. The V end was cut by 0 bases, the J end by 3 bases, with 6 bases between. Germline loops: CDR1 SGHTA, CDR2 FQGNSA. The CDR3 loop is CASSLARGYEQYF. CDR3 nucleotide sequence: TGTGCCAGCAGCTTAGCGCGCGGCTACGAGCAGTACTTC.

V usage is TRBV5-1 and J usage is TRBJ1-1; D not resolved. The V and J ends lost 4 bases and 1 base respectively, with 14 bases between them. Germline-derived CDR1 and CDR2 are SGHRS and YFSETQ. This CDR3 is built from 15 residues. The CDR3 here is CASSRSRNRNTEAFF. The CDR3 DNA is TGCGCCAGCAGCCGATCCAGGAATCGGAACACTGAAGCTTTCTTT.

V is TRBV7-9 and J is TRBJ2-7; 10 bases map to TRBD1. Germline lookup yields CDR1 SEHNR and CDR2 FQNEAQ (reference sequence). This CDR3 is built from 13 residues. The J segment lost 7 bases and the V segment lost 5 bases, leaving 5 bases of the junction unmatched. The CDR3 is CASSRGQGVEQYF. CDR3 nucleotide sequence: TGTGCCAGCAGCCGAGGACAGGGGGTGGAGCAGTACTTC. Using reference TRBV7-9 and TRBJ2-7 for the parts outside the CDR3, the full variable domain is DTGVSQNPRHKITKRGQNVTFRCDPISEHNRLYWYRQTLGQGPEFLTYFQNEAQLEKSRLLSDRFSAERPKGSFSTLEIQRTEQGDSAMYLCASSRGQGVEQYFGPGTRLTVT.

This clonotype was observed a few times. V and J are TRBV19 and TRBJ2-1, with 9 positions matching TRBD2. From germline, CDR1 is LNHDA and CDR2 SQIVND (reference sequence). With 5 bases clipped from V and 8 bases from J, the junction kept 7 bases outside the gene matches. There are 14 residues in the CDR3. CDR3 amino acids: CASSEASGTYEQFF. CDR3 in DNA: TGTGCCAGTAGTGAAGCTAGCGGGACCTATGAGCAGTTCTTC. Together with reference TRBV19 and TRBJ2-1, the CDR3 gives the full variable domain: DGGITQSPKYLFRKEGQNVTLSCEQNLNHDAMYWYRQDPGQGLRLIYYSQIVNDFQKGDIAEGYSVSREKKESFPLTVTSAQKNPTAFYLCASSEASGTYEQFFGPGTRLTVL.

V and J are TRBV12-3 or TRBV12-4 and TRBJ2-7, with D perhaps TRBD2 (5 bases). V was cut by 8 bases and J by 7 bases, with 18 bases left in between. CDR3 size: 13 residues. CDR3 protein: CASHGGPTGEQYF. In DNA form, the CDR3 reads TGTGCCAGCCACGGAGGACCGACGGGGGAGCAGTACTTC.

This clonotype was seen a few times. The DNA for the CDR3 is TGCAGCGTTGACTACAGGGGAGGCAAGGGCTACACCTTC. Its translation: CSVDYRGGKGYTF. The genes are TRBV29-1 and TRBJ1-2, with 7 nucleotides matching TRBD1. CDR1 and CDR2 from the germline V gene are SQVTM and ANQGSEA. V lost 3 bases to trimming and J lost 8 bases; unmatched junction nucleotides: 9. This CDR3 spans 13 amino acids.

The rearrangement joins TRBV5-1 to TRBJ1-5; possible D gene TRBD1, 5 bases. V lost 0 bases and J 5 bases, leaving 9 bases between the germline ends. Germline-derived CDR1 and CDR2 are SGHRS and YFSETQ. The CDR3 has 14 residues. CDR3 in amino acids: CASSLGWGDQPQHF. The CDR3 DNA reads as TGCGCCAGCAGCTTGGGTTGGGGGGATCAGCCCCAGCATTTT.

In its sample, this clonotype was seen a few times. The chain has TRBV6-5 and TRBJ2-1, with D perhaps matching TRBD2 (5 bases). Trimming removed 2 bases at V and 5 bases at J, with 10 bases between. The CDR3 sequence is 14 residues long. The germline V gene has CDR1 MNHEY and CDR2 SVGAGI. The CDR3 loop reads CASSYLRGDNEQFF. In nucleotides, the CDR3 is TGTGCCAGCAGTTACCTCCGGGGAGACAATGAGCAGTTCTTC.

V gene TRBV14 combines with J gene TRBJ2-1; D is ambiguous. With 0 bases removed from V and 2 bases from J, the gap between germline ends came to 8 bases. Germline values: CDR1 SGHDN, CDR2 FVKESK. The CDR3 loop spans 15 amino acids. The CDR3 sequence: CASSQELAPYNEQFF. The CDR3 bases are TGTGCCAGCAGCCAAGAATTAGCCCCCTACAATGAGCAGTTCTTC.

The V call is TRBV20-1, the J call TRBJ2-2; D is unclear. The CDR3 has 14 residues. The V and J ends lost 7 bases and 0 bases respectively, with 12 bases between them. Germline values: CDR1 DFQATT, CDR2 SNEGSKA (reference sequence). CDR3 in amino acids: CSVKKLSNTGELFF. CDR3 nucleotide sequence: TGCAGTGTTAAGAAGCTATCGAACACCGGGGAGCTGTTTTTT.

This clonotype showed up just a few times. The CDR3: CASSTSGRNYNEQFF. The CDR3 DNA follows: TGCGCCAGCAGCACTAGCGGGAGGAACTACAATGAGCAGTTCTTC. The chain joins TRBV5-1 to TRBJ2-1; TRBD2 agrees at 12 bases. With 4 bases clipped from V and 3 bases from J, the junction kept 2 bases outside the gene matches. CDR3 size: 15 residues. CDR1 is SGHRS, CDR2 YFSETQ, per germline.

A few counts support this clonotype. The chain couples TRBV5-1 to TRBJ2-7, with TRBD2 identical over 8 bases. CDR1 SGHRS and CDR2 YFSETQ come from the germline V gene. This CDR3 region has 14 residues. Trimming removed 3 bases from V and 4 bases from J; junction bases left unmatched: 6. The chain's CDR3 is CASSSGLVVYEQYF. The CDR3, as DNA: TGCGCCAGCAGCTCGGGACTAGTAGTTTACGAGCAGTACTTC.

This clonotype was recorded a few times. The rearrangement links TRBV7-2 to TRBJ2-1; 7 bases are shared with TRBD2. V shed 5 bases and J 5 bases; nucleotides not matched to a gene: 6. The CDR3 covers 14 residues. From germline, CDR1 is SGHTA and CDR2 FQGNSA. CDR3 residues: CASSLWDYHNEQFF. The CDR3 nucleotides are TGTGCCAGCAGCCTCTGGGACTACCACAATGAGCAGTTCTTC.

The chain employs TRBV4-1 and TRBJ2-1; a weak D match, TRBD2 (5 bases). Germline CDR1 and CDR2: MGHRA and YSYEKL. The CDR3 spans 14 residues. Trimming stripped 2 bases from V and 16 bases from J, with 21 bases between. Here the CDR3 DNA reads TGCGCCAGCAGCCAAATCCCGCGGGCTGGGCCTCCATTCTTC. Translating gives CASSQIPRAGPPFF.

This rearrangement joins TRBV20-1 to TRBJ2-2; tentatively, D is TRBD2 (6 bases). The CDR3 is 12 residues long. The germline V gene has CDR1 DFQATT and CDR2 SNEGSKA (reference sequence). Trimming removed 3 bases at V and 7 bases at J, with 9 bases between. CDR3 sequence (DNA): TGCAGTGCTAGCGGAGGGGTCGGGGAGCTGTTTTTT. Translated, it gives CSASGGVGELFF.

J is TRBJ1-1 and V is TRBV5-1; D is ambiguous. V shed 3 bases and J shed 4 bases, with 13 bases lying between them. CDR3 length equals 14 residues. Germline V gene sequence: CDR1 SGHRS, CDR2 YFSETQ. The CDR3: CASSSETVPTEAFF. CDR3 nucleotide sequence: TGCGCCAGCAGCTCCGAGACCGTTCCCACTGAAGCTTTCTTT.

This clonotype was seen more than once but under ten times. The chain has TRBV10-3 and TRBJ2-3; 8 bases align to TRBD2. After removal of 4 bases from V and 4 bases from J, the junction contained 4 bases not matched to a gene. The CDR3 consists of 14 residues. The germline V gene encodes CDR1 ENHRY and CDR2 SYGVKD. CDR3 coding DNA: TGTGCCATCAGTGGGACGGGAGGGCCAGATACGCAGTATTTT. The encoded protein is CAISGTGGPDTQYF.